This T cell receptor beta chain emerged from a study of regulatory T cells in long-lasting Graves disease. Arm-PCR with iRepertoire HTBI primers amplified the CDR3 regions for these TCR beta libraries. Each CDR3 protein is one row after TCRdb ran MiXCR on the multiplex PCR reads. Here the sample spans 420,000 or so distinct CDR3 sequences, about a sixth being singletons. Germline V gene sequence: CDR1 SGHTA, CDR2 FQGNSA. This CDR3 is built from 11 residues. Trimming took off 4 bases at V and 5 bases at J, with 5 bases between the two ends. Time point here: newly diagnosed GD, antithyroid drugs for less than 3 months. Preparation of the TCR library used RNA extracted from PBMCs. The same sample was also used in a study of T cells in Graves' hyperthyroidism and ophthalmopathy. That work adds: Absence of ophthalmopathy progression within 18 months defined stable Graves' hyperthyroidism. Pregnant or lactating patients were excluded, as were those with uncontrolled infection or other autoimmune disease. Clonotypes that were expanded in thyroid above 0.001 mostly appeared in blood too.

The chain joins TRBV7-2 to TRBJ2-5; D remains ambiguous. This sample comprised peripheral blood mononuclear cells (PBMCs), obtained at new diagnosis, from a patient treated with antithyroid drugs. This clonotype was sampled from a woman aged 18 to 35 with Graves disease. The CDR3 reads CASSSWETQYF. DNA for the CDR3: TGTGCCAGCAGCTCGTGGGAGACCCAGTACTTC.